These 18 T cell receptor beta chains were sequenced from one sample in a study of Ad26.COV2.S vaccination and SARS-CoV-2 variants. The protocol was immunoSEQ multiplex PCR, while the TCRdb copy is restricted to in-frame clones and leaves out a portion. This sample has some 340,000 clones, with about 86% found just once. Treatment specified: approximately 18 received Ad26.COV2.S at low or high dose, single or two shots; about five received placebo; per-sample allocation not given. It was on day 63 after the first vaccine or placebo injection that samples were taken. Sample: peripheral blood, taken in a trial of Ad26.COV2.S vaccine versus placebo. The receptors shown here come from a person aged 18-65 years who received the Ad26.COV2.S COVID-19 vaccine or a placebo.

This chain joins TRBV7-2 and TRBJ2-1; 7 nucleotides agree with TRBD1. Germline CDR1 reads SGHTA; CDR2 reads FQGNSA. The CDR3 extends over 17 amino acids. V was pared by 1 base and J by 0 bases, with 6 bases of the junction left unmatched. DNA for the CDR3: TGTGCCAGCAGCTTAGGCAAAACAGGGGTCTCCTACAATGAGCAGTTCTTC. This sequence encodes CASSLGKTGVSYNEQFF.

The chain carries TRBV20-1 and TRBJ2-7, with no clear D. The germline V and J ends were trimmed by 3 bases and 4 bases, with 10 bases remaining between them. Germline CDR1 is DFQATT and CDR2 is SNEGSKA (reference sequence). The CDR3 length is 12 residues. The CDR3 DNA sequence: TGCAGTGCTAGTGACAACCGGTACGAGCAGTACTTC. Residues: CSASDNRYEQYF.

The table lists this clone with many counts. V and J are TRBV7-3 and TRBJ2-3; 9 nucleotides line up with TRBD2. Germline V gene sequence: CDR1 SGHTA, CDR2 FQGTGA. CDR3 length: 17 residues. V lost 3 bases and J lost 2; bases outside the gene matches: 9. This CDR3 reads CASSLDGPSGITDTQYF. CDR3 nucleotides: TGTGCCAGCAGCTTGGATGGGCCTAGCGGGATCACAGATACGCAGTATTTT.

CDR3 bases: TGTGCCTGGAGTTCGTGGGCAGGCGAGCAGTACTTC. Its protein is CAWSSWAGEQYF. The V call is TRBV30, the J call TRBJ2-7; D unclear. V lost 2 bases to trimming and J lost 6 bases, with 11 bases between them. Germline V gene sequence: CDR1 GTSNPN, CDR2 SVGIG (reference sequence). There are 12 residues in the CDR3.

This chain connects TRBV5-6 to TRBJ1-6; 10 nucleotides align to TRBD1. The CDR3 extends over 15 amino acids. Trimming removed 0 bases from V and 9 bases from J; junction bases left unmatched: 3. CDR1 SGHDT and CDR2 YYEEEE come from the germline V gene. The DNA for the CDR3 is TGTGCCAGCAGCTTGGCCGGACAGGGGGGTTCACCCCTCCACTTT. Protein: CASSLAGQGGSPLHF.

The chain combines TRBV19 with TRBJ1-5; D perhaps matches TRBD1 (5 bases). From germline, CDR1 is LNHDA and CDR2 SQIVND (reference sequence). Trimming shortened V by 3 bases and J by 8 bases, and 8 bases separated the two germline ends. The CDR3 sequence is 12 residues long. The DNA for the CDR3 is TGTGCCAGTAGTATTGGGGCAGAGCCCCAGCATTTT. It is translated as CASSIGAEPQHF.

CDR3 amino acids: CASSLGGSRNTGELFF. Here the CDR3 DNA reads TGTGCCAGCAGCCTGGGGGGAAGCCGAAACACCGGGGAGCTGTTTTTT. V usage is TRBV5-4 and J usage is TRBJ2-2; tentative D call: TRBD2 (6 bases). The CDR3 is made up of 16 amino acids. The V and J ends lost 4 bases and 2 bases respectively, with 15 bases between them. Germline V gene data show CDR1 as SGHNT and CDR2 as YYREEE (reference sequence).

The rearrangement joins TRBV6-5 to TRBJ1-6; TRBD1 might be the D (5 bases). This CDR3 is 14 amino acids long. Trimming removed 4 bases at V and 10 bases at J, with 14 bases between. CDR1 is MNHEY, CDR2 SVGAGI, per germline. The CDR3 nucleotides are TGTGCCAGCAGTTGGTCGCAGAAGGGGTCACCCCTCCACTTT. It translates to CASSWSQKGSPLHF.

On this clone: This CDR3 is also generated by other DNA sequences in the sample. The chain uses TRBV6-5 and TRBJ2-7; TRBD1 aligns across 7 bases. Germline lookup yields CDR1 MNHEY and CDR2 SVGAGI. The CDR3 extends over 13 amino acids. V lost 6 bases to trimming and J lost 1 base; unmatched junction nucleotides: 3. The CDR3 protein is CASSLGQSYEQYF. The CDR3 DNA reads TGTGCCAGCAGCCTGGGACAGTCCTACGAGCAGTACTTC.

The rearrangement joins TRBV12-3 or TRBV12-4 to TRBJ2-1; D possibly corresponds to TRBD2 (6 bases). V lost 7 bases and J lost 6, with 13 bases in between. The CDR3 covers 13 residues. The CDR3 bases are TGTGCCAGCATGATGCGGGGACTCAATGAGCAGTTCTTC. Encoded protein: CASMMRGLNEQFF.

This sequence joins TRBV20-1 and TRBJ2-3, with D uncertain. The CDR3 extends over 11 amino acids. Germline CDR1 and CDR2: DFQATT and SNEGSKA (reference sequence). Between the trimmed V and J ends, which lost 6 bases and 4 bases, there was a span of 8 bases. DNA of the CDR3: TGCAGTGCCGAAGTACCAGATACGCAGTATTTT. Amino acids: CSAEVPDTQYF.

This chain uses TRBV7-9 with TRBJ2-2; no clear D. The CDR3 runs 15 residues. The ends were cut back, 5 bases at V and 0 bases at J, with 10 bases in the middle. Germline V gene data show CDR1 as SEHNR and CDR2 as FQNEAQ (reference sequence). The chain's CDR3 is CASSLQNTNTGELFF. CDR3 DNA sequence: TGTGCCAGCAGCCTCCAGAATACGAACACCGGGGAGCTGTTTTTT.

This rearrangement joins TRBV6-4 to TRBJ1-5; the D is unclear. CDR1 and CDR2 (germline): MRHNA, SNTAGT. V gave up 6 bases and J gave up 0 bases, with 9 bases separating them. This CDR3 contains 14 residues. The CDR3 DNA reads TGTGCCAGCAGCCCTCACTTTAGCAATCAGCCCCAGCATTTT. Amino acids: CASSPHFSNQPQHF.

V is TRBV6-5 and J is TRBJ2-7; D is ambiguous. This CDR3 is built from 15 residues. Trimming took off 6 bases at V and 3 bases at J, with 18 bases between the two ends. Germline CDR1 MNHEY, CDR2 SVGAGI. DNA for the CDR3: TGTGCCAGCAGGCTGCTCAAGGACCCTATCTACGAGCAGTACTTC. It codes for CASRLLKDPIYEQYF.

The V call is TRBV5-4, the J call TRBJ2-2, with a tentative D call TRBD2 (6 bases). The CDR3 length is 16 residues. V was pared by 4 bases and J by 5 bases, with 18 bases between. Germline assignment: CDR1 SGHNT and CDR2 YYREEE (reference sequence). The CDR3 spells CASSRGGPGETGELFF. In nucleotides, the CDR3 is TGTGCCAGCAGCCGAGGAGGTCCGGGGGAGACCGGGGAGCTGTTTTTT.

This chain connects TRBV6-2 or TRBV6-3 to TRBJ1-2; D unresolved. The CDR3 is made up of 14 amino acids. V dropped 6 bases and J dropped 6 bases, with 17 bases sitting between them. Per the germline V gene, CDR1 is MNHEY and CDR2 is SVGEGT. This chain's CDR3 is CASSPQFSSHGYTF. CDR3 sequence (DNA): TGTGCCAGCAGCCCTCAGTTCAGCTCTCATGGCTACACCTTC.

The CDR3 protein is CASSRGINFSPLHF. CDR3 nucleotide sequence: TGTGCCAGCAGCCGTGGCATAAACTTTTCACCCCTCCACTTT. V usage is TRBV3-1 (or the pseudogene TRBV3-2) and J usage is TRBJ1-6, with unresolved D. Looked up from germline, CDR1 is LGHDT and CDR2 is YNNKEL (reference sequence). Between the trimmed V and J ends, which lost 4 bases and 9 bases, there was a span of 13 bases. This CDR3 has 14 amino acids.

CDR3 sequence: CASSVAPGSDYEQYF. The CDR3 coding sequence is TGTGCCAGCAGCGTAGCTCCAGGGTCGGATTACGAGCAGTACTTC. The chain carries TRBV9 and TRBJ2-7; TRBD1 is a possible D gene (5 bases). V lost 0 bases to trimming and J lost 4 bases, with 14 bases between them. This CDR3 spans 15 amino acids. CDR1 SGDLS and CDR2 YYNGEE come from the germline V gene.